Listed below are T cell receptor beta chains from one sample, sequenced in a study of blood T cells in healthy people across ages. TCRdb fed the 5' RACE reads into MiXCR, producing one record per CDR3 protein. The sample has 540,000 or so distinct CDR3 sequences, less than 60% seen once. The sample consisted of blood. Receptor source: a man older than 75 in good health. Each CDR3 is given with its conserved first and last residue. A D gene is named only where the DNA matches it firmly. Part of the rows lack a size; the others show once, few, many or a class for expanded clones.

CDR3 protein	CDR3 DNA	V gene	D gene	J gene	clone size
CASSPGSTLLLQFF	TGTGCCAGCTCACCTGGGTCCACCCTACTTTTGCAGTTCTTC	TRBV18	-	TRBJ2-1	-
CSAGEPASNQPQHF	TGCAGTGCTGGGGAACCGGCCAGCAATCAGCCCCAGCATTTT	TRBV20-1	-	TRBJ1-5	-
CAISGQTSTDTQYF	TGTGCCATCAGTGGACAGACTAGCACAGATACGCAGTATTTT	TRBV10-3	-	TRBJ2-3	few
CASSVGTAVTNEQFF	TGTGCCAGTAGCGTAGGGACAGCGGTAACCAATGAGCAGTTCTTC	TRBV12-3/TRBV12-4	TRBD1	TRBJ2-1	-
CAITPNRAQETQYF	TGTGCCATCACACCCAACAGGGCCCAAGAGACCCAGTACTTC	TRBV10-3	-	TRBJ2-5	few
CASSLAAEGEQFF	TGTGCCAGCAGCTTAGCAGCTGAGGGTGAGCAGTTCTTC	TRBV7-9	-	TRBJ2-1	few
CASSLLGQGETQYF	TGTGCCAGCAGCTTGTTGGGACAGGGGGAGACCCAGTACTTC	TRBV7-2	TRBD1	TRBJ2-5	-
CASSSPLANEQFF	TGTGCCAGCAGTTCCCCACTAGCGAATGAGCAGTTCTTC	TRBV6-7	TRBD2	TRBJ2-1	-
CASSLGLSGELFF	TGTGCCAGCAGCTTAGGGCTCTCCGGGGAGCTGTTTTTT	TRBV11-1	-	TRBJ2-2	-
CASSRTGWDTEAFF	TGTGCCAGCAGCAGGACAGGGTGGGACACTGAAGCTTTCTTT	TRBV5-5	TRBD1	TRBJ1-1	-
CATGSTGTYEQYF	TGTGCGACTGGGTCTACAGGGACCTACGAGCAGTACTTC	TRBV6-5	-	TRBJ2-7	many
CATLRSRGQDTQYF	TGTGCCACCCTAAGGTCCAGGGGGCAAGATACGCAGTATTTT	TRBV6-2/TRBV6-3	TRBD1	TRBJ2-3	few
CASSLTSQTSGSLRNEQFF	TGCGCCAGCAGCTTGACTTCACAGACTAGCGGGAGTCTTCGGAATGAGCAGTTCTTC	TRBV5-1	TRBD2	TRBJ2-1	few
CASSVGFRGDGYTF	TGCGCCAGCAGCGTGGGTTTTCGGGGGGATGGCTACACCTTC	TRBV5-1	-	TRBJ1-2	-
CASSRAGGWAPLHF	TGTGCCAGCAGCCGTGCGGGGGGATGGGCACCCCTCCACTTT	TRBV7-2	-	TRBJ1-6	-
CASSYDVGSYNEQFF	TGTGCCAGCAGTTACGATGTAGGGTCCTACAATGAGCAGTTCTTC	TRBV6-2/TRBV6-3	-	TRBJ2-1	-
CASSPGGGSQPQHF	TGTGCCAGCAGTCCAGGGGGCGGCAGTCAGCCCCAGCATTTT	TRBV6-5	TRBD1	TRBJ1-5	-
CAISESGGNEKLFF	TGTGCCATCAGTGAGTCCGGGGGTAATGAAAAACTGTTTTTT	TRBV10-3	-	TRBJ1-4	-
CASSPLGTSAYEQFF	TGTGCCAGCAGCCCCCTGGGGACTAGCGCCTATGAGCAGTTCTTC	TRBV4-2	TRBD2	TRBJ2-1	-
CASSWAGSSYNEQFF	TGTGCCAGCAGCTGGGCGGGTAGCTCCTACAATGAGCAGTTCTTC	TRBV9	-	TRBJ2-1	-
CSVEGGRDSTDTQYF	TGCAGCGTTGAAGGGGGACGGGATAGCACAGATACGCAGTATTTT	TRBV29-1	-	TRBJ2-3	-
CASSSRVNEQFF	TGTGCCAGCAGTTCCAGGGTCAATGAGCAGTTCTTC	TRBV6-6	-	TRBJ2-1	many
CSARDGGASEKLFF	TGCAGTGCTAGAGATGGGGGGGCTTCGGAAAAACTGTTTTTT	TRBV20-1	-	TRBJ1-4	-
CASSLRRPSDGYTF	TGTGCCAGCAGTTTACGCAGACCGAGTGATGGCTACACCTTC	TRBV27	-	TRBJ1-2	once
CASSLIPGQGTNTEAFF	TGTGCCAGCAGCCTTATACCGGGACAGGGGACGAACACTGAAGCTTTCTTT	TRBV14	TRBD1	TRBJ1-1	once
CAWTGGSLIGYTF	TGTGCCTGGACCGGGGGGAGCCTTATTGGCTACACCTTC	TRBV30	-	TRBJ1-2	many
CASSQEYTAHNEQYF	TGCGCCAGCAGCCAAGAGTACACGGCGCACAATGAGCAGTACTTC	TRBV4-3	-	TRBJ2-5	-
CASSYQTRVIGYTF	TGTGCCAGCAGTTACCAGACTCGGGTCATTGGCTACACCTTC	TRBV6-2/TRBV6-3	-	TRBJ1-2	few
CASSQNSGPTYEQYF	TGTGCCAGCAGCCAAAACAGCGGGCCTACCTACGAGCAGTACTTC	TRBV3-1	-	TRBJ2-7	-
CASSLYAGAPGQETQYF	TGCGCCAGCAGCTTGTATGCGGGGGCGCCGGGCCAAGAGACCCAGTACTTC	TRBV5-1	-	TRBJ2-5	-
CASSYPGRGEQYF	TGTGCCAGCAGTTACCCGGGGCGAGGCGAGCAGTACTTC	TRBV6-5	-	TRBJ2-7	many
CASSLVGPRGEQYF	TGTGCCAGCAGCTTAGTCGGGCCGCGGGGGGAGCAGTACTTC	TRBV7-9	TRBD2	TRBJ2-7	-
CASRNGYREQFF	TGTGCCAGCAGGAACGGATATCGTGAGCAGTTCTTC	TRBV6-5	-	TRBJ2-1	few
CASSRQSWATYEQYF	TGTGCCAGCAGCCGTCAAAGTTGGGCTACCTACGAGCAGTACTTC	TRBV14	-	TRBJ2-7	-
CASSPGLAASSGANVLTF	TGTGCCAGCAGCCCGGGACTAGCGGCTTCCTCTGGGGCCAACGTCCTGACTTTC	TRBV3-1	TRBD2	TRBJ2-6	few
CASSHRTSSTDTQYF	TGTGCCAGCAGCCATAGAACTTCTAGCACAGATACGCAGTATTTT	TRBV7-2	-	TRBJ2-3	once
CASSERRGHPEAFF	TGTGCCAGCAGTGAACGGAGGGGCCACCCTGAAGCTTTCTTT	TRBV6-1	-	TRBJ1-1	-
CASSLEIAGTGELFF	TGTGCCAGCAGCTTGGAAATAGCGGGGACCGGGGAGCTGTTTTTT	TRBV5-4	TRBD2	TRBJ2-2	-
CASSLLAGAGNQPQHF	TGTGCCAGCAGTTTATTGGCAGGGGCGGGCAATCAGCCCCAGCATTTT	TRBV27	-	TRBJ1-5	-
CASSQFVSGITDTQYF	TGTGCCAGCAGCCAATTCGTCAGCGGGATAACAGATACGCAGTATTTT	TRBV16	TRBD2	TRBJ2-3	once
CASSFFSSGANVLTF	TGTGCCAGCAGTTTTTTCTCCTCTGGGGCCAACGTCCTGACTTTC	TRBV12-3/TRBV12-4	-	TRBJ2-6	few
CASSTSGGSPYNEQFF	TGTGCCAGCAGCACTAGCGGGGGGTCCCCCTACAATGAGCAGTTCTTC	TRBV7-3	TRBD2	TRBJ2-1	-